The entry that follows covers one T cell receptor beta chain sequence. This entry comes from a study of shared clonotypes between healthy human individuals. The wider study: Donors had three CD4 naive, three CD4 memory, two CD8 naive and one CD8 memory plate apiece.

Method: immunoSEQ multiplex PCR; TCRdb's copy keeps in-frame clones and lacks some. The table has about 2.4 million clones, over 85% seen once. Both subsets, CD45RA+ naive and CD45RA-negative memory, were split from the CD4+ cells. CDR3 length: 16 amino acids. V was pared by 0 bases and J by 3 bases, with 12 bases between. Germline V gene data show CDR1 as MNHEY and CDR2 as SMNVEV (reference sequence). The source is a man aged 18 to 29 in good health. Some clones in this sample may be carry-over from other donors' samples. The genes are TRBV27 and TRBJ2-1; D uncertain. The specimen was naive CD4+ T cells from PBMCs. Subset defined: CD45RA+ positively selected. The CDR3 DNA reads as TGTGCCAGCAGTTTATCGATGGTATCCAGCTACAATGAGCAGTTCTTC. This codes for CASSLSMVSSYNEQFF.